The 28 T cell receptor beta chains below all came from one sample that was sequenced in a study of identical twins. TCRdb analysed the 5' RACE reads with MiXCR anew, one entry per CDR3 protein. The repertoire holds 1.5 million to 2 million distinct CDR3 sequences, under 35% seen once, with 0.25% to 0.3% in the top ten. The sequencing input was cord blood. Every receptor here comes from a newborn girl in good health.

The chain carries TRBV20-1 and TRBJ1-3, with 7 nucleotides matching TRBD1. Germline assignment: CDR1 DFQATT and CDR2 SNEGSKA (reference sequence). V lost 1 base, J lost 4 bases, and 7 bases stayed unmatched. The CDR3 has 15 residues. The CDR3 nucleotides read TGCAGTGCTAGAGGAGGGACAGCCATCGGAAACACCATATATTTT. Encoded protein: CSARGGTAIGNTIYF.

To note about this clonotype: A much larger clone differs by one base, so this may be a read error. The CDR3 reads CASRTGRYNEQYF. The CDR3 bases are TGTGCCAGCAGAACGGGACGTTACAATGAGCAGTACTTC. The rearrangement uses TRBV6-5 and TRBJ2-1, with D perhaps being TRBD1 or TRBD2 (5 bases each). The DNA end is a closer match to TRBJ2-7, so the J assignment may be wrong. CDR1 is MNHEY, CDR2 SVGAGI, per germline. CDR3 size: 13 residues.

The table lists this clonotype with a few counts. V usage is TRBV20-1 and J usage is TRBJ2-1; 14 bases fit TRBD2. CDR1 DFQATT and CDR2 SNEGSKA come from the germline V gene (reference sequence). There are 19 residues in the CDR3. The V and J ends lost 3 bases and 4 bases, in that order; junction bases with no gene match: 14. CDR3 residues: CSARGLAGVVRRVYNEQFF. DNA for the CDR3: TGCAGTGCTAGGGGACTAGCGGGAGTGGTCCGTAGGGTTTACAATGAGCAGTTCTTC.

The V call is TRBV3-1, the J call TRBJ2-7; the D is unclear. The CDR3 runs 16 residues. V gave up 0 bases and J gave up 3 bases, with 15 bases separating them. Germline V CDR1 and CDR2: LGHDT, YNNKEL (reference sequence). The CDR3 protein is CASSQEGLDGGYEQYF. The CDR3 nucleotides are TGTGCCAGCAGCCAAGAGGGTCTTGACGGCGGCTACGAGCAGTACTTC.

In DNA form, the CDR3 reads TGTGCCAGCAGTCGCAAAATGAACACTGAAGCTTTCTTT. Its translation: CASSRKMNTEAFF. This rearrangement joins TRBV12-3 or TRBV12-4 to TRBJ1-1; D is ambiguous. The ends were cut back, 5 bases at V and 0 bases at J, with 7 bases in the middle. This CDR3 region has 13 residues.

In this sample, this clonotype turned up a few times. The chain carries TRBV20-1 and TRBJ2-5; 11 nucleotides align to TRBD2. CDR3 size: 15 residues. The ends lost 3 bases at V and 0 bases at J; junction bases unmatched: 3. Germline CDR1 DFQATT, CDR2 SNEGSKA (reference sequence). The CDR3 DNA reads TGCAGTGCTAGGCCACTAGCGGGAGACCAAGAGACCCAGTACTTC. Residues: CSARPLAGDQETQYF.

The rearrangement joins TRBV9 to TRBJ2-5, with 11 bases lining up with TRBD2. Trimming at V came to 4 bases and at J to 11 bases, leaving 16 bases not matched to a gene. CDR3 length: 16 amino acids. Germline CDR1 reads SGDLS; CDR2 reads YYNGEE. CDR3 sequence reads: CASSPRTSGPNYEQYF. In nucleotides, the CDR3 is TGTGCCAGCAGCCCTAGGACTAGCGGGCCTAACTATGAGCAGTACTTC.

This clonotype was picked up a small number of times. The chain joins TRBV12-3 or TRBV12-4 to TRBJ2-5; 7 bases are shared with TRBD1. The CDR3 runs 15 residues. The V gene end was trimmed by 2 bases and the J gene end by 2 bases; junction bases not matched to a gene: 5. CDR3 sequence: CASSLPRTGQETQYF. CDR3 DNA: TGTGCCAGCAGTTTACCCCGGACAGGACAAGAGACCCAGTACTTC.

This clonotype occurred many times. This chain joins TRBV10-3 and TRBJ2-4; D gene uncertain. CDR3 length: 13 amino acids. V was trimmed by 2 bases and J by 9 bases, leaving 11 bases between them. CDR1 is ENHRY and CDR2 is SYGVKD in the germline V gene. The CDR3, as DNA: TGTGCCATCAGTGAGGGACGGCTACCCATTCAGTACTTC. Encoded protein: CAISEGRLPIQYF.

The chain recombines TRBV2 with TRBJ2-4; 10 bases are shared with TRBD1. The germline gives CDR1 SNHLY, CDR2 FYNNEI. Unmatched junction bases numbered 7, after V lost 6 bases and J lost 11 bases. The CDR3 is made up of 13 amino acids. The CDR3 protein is CASRPDRGKVQYF. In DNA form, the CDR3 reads TGTGCCAGCAGGCCGGACAGGGGGAAAGTTCAGTACTTC.

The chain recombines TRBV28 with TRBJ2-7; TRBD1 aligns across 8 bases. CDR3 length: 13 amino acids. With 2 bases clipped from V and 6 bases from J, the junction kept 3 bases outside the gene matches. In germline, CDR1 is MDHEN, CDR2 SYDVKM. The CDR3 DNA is TGTGCCAGCAGTTTACAGGGGGCGCTCGAGCAGTACTTC. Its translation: CASSLQGALEQYF. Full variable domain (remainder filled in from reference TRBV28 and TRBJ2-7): DVKVTQSSRYLVKRTGEKVFLECVQDMDHENMFWYRQDPGLGLRLIYFSYDVKMKEKGDIPEGYSVSREKKERFSLILESASTNQTSMYLCASSLQGALEQYFGPGTRLTVT.

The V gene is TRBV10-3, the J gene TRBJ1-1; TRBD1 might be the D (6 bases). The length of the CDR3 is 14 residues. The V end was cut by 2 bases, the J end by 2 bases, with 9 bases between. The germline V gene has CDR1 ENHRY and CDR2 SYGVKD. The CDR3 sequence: CAISEQGFNTEAFF. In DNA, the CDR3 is TGTGCCATCAGTGAGCAGGGGTTTAACACTGAAGCTTTCTTT.

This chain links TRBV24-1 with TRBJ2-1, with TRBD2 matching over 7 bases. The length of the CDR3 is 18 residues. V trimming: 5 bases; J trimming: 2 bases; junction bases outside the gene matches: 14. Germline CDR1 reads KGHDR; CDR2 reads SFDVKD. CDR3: CATSVMRTRELTYNEQFF. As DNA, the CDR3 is TGTGCCACCAGTGTAATGAGGACGCGGGAGTTGACCTACAATGAGCAGTTCTTC.

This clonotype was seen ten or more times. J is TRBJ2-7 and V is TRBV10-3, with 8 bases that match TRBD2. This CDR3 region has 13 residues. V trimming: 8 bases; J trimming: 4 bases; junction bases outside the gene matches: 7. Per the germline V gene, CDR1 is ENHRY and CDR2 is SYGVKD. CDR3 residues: CAIGNSGTYEQYF. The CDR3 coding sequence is TGTGCCATCGGGAATAGCGGGACTTACGAGCAGTACTTC.

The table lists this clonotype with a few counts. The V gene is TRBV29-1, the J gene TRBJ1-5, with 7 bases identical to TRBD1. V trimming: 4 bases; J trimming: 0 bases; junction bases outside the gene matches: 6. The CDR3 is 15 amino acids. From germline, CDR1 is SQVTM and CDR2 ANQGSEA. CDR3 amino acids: CSVGQGVDSNQPQHF. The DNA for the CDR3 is TGCAGCGTTGGACAGGGCGTGGATAGCAATCAGCCCCAGCATTTT.

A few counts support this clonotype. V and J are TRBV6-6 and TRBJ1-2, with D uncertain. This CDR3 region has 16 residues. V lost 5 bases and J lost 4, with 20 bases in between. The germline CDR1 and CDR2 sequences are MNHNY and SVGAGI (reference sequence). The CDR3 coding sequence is TGTGCCAGCAGTGATCACCGGGATCCCTCCCGCTATGGCTACACCTTC. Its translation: CASSDHRDPSRYGYTF.

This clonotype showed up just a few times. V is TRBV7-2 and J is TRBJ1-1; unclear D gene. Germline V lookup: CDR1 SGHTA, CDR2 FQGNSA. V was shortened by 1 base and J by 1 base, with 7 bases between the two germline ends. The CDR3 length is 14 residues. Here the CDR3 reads CASSLVWANTEAFF. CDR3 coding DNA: TGTGCCAGCAGCTTAGTCTGGGCGAACACTGAAGCTTTCTTT.

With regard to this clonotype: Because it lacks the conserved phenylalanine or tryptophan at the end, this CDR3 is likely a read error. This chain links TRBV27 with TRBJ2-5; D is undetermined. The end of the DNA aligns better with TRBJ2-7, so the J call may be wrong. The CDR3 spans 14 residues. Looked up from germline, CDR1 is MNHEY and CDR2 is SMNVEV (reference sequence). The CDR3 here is CASSSLSRTYEQYI. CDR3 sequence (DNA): TGTGCCAGCAGTTCCCTGTCTAGAACCTACGAGCAGTACATC.

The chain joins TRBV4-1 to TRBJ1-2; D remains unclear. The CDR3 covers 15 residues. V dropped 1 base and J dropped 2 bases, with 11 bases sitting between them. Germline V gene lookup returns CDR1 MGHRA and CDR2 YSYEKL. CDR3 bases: TGCGCCAGCAGCCAAGGACCGACACTCAACTATGGCTACACCTTC. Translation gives CASSQGPTLNYGYTF.

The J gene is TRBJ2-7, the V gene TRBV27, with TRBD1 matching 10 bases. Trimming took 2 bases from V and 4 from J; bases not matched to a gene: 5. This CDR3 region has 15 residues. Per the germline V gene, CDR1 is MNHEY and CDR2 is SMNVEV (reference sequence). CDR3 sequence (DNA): TGTGCCAGCAGTTTAGGGACAGGGGAGGGATACGAGCAGTACTTC. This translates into CASSLGTGEGYEQYF.

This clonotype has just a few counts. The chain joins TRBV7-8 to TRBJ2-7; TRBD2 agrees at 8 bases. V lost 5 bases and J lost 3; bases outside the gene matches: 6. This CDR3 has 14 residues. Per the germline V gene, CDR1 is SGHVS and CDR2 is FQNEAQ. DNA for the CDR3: TGTGCCAGCAGCCGGACTAGCTCCTACTACGAGCAGTACTTC. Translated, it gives CASSRTSSYYEQYF.

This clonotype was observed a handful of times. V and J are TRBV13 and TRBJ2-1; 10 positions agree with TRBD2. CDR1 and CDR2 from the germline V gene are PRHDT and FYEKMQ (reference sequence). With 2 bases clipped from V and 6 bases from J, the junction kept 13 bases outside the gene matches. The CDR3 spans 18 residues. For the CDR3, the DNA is TGTGCCAGCAGCTTATCACCACTAGCGGGGAAGCGCGGCAATGAGCAGTTCTTC. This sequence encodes CASSLSPLAGKRGNEQFF.

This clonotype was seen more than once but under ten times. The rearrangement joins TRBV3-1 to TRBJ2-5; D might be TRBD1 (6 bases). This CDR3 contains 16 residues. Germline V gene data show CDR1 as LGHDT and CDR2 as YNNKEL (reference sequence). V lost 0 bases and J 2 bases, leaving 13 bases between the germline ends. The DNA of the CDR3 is TGTGCCAGCAGCCAAGATGAGTGGGGGCTACAAGAGACCCAGTACTTC. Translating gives CASSQDEWGLQETQYF.

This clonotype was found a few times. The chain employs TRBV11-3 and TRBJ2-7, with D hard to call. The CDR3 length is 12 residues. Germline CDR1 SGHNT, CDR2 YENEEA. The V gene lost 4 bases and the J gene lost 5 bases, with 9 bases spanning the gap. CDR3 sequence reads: CASSSSGDEQYF. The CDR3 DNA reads TGTGCCAGCAGCTCATCGGGCGACGAGCAGTACTTC.

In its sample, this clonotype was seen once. The CDR3 DNA reads as TGTGCCAGCAGCTCCAAGGCTAGCACAGATACGCAGTATTTT. Amino acid sequence: CASSSKASTDTQYF. This chain uses TRBV12-3 or TRBV12-4 with TRBJ2-3; no clear D gene. V was clipped by 6 bases and J by 0 bases, with 10 bases between them. This CDR3 is built from 14 residues.

CDR3 sequence reads: CASSPGQAPIDGYTF. The DNA for the CDR3 is TGTGCCAGCAGTCCGGGACAGGCCCCTATAGATGGCTACACCTTC. The V and J genes are TRBV2 and TRBJ1-2; 8 nucleotides align to TRBD1. The CDR3 runs to 15 residues. Germline V gene data show CDR1 as SNHLY and CDR2 as FYNNEI. V shed 5 bases and J 6 bases; nucleotides not matched to a gene: 11.

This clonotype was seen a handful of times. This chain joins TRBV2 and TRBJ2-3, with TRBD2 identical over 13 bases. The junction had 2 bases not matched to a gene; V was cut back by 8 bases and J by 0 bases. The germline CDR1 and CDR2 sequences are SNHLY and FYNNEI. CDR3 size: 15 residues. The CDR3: CASGTSGASTDTQYF. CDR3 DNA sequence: TGTGCCAGCGGGACTAGCGGGGCCAGCACAGATACGCAGTATTTT.

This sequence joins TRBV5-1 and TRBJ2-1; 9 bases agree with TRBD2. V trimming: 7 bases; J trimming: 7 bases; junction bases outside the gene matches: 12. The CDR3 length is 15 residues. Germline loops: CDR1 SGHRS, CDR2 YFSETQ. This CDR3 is CASRITGTSKNEQFF. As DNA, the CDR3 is TGCGCCAGCCGCATAACCGGGACTAGCAAGAATGAGCAGTTCTTC.